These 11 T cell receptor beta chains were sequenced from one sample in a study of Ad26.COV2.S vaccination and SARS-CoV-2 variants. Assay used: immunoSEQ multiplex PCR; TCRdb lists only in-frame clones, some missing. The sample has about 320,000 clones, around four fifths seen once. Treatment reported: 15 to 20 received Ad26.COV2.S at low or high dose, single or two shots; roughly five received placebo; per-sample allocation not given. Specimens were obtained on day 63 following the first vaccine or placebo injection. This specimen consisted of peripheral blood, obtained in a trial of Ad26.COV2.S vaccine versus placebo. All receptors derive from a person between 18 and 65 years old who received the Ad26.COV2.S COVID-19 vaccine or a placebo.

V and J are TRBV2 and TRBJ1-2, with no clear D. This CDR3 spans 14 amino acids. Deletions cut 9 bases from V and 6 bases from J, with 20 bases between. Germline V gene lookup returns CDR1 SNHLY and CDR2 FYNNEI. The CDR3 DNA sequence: TGTGCCAGTACCCAGGTCCGATCTTCTGATGGCTACACCTTC. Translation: CASTQVRSSDGYTF.

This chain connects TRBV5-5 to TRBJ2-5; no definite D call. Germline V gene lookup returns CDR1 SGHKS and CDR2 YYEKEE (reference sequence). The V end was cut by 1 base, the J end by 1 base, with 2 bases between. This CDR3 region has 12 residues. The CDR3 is CASSLPQETQYF. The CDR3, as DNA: TGTGCCAGCAGCTTGCCCCAAGAGACCCAGTACTTC.

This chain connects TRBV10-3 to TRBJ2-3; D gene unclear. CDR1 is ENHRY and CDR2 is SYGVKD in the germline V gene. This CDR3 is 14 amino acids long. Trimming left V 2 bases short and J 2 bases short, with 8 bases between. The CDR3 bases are TGTGCCATCAGTGAGGCTTCGCCCACAGATACGCAGTATTTT. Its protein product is CAISEASPTDTQYF.

This chain's CDR3 is CASSEAPSGEGSYNEQFF. DNA of the CDR3: TGTGCCAGCAGTGAAGCTCCGTCCGGGGAAGGTTCCTACAATGAGCAGTTCTTC. The chain joins TRBV6-1 to TRBJ2-1; D is perhaps TRBD2 (5 bases). Germline CDR1 MNHNS, CDR2 SASEGT. V lost 0 bases to trimming and J lost 1 base, with 16 bases between them. This CDR3 spans 18 amino acids.

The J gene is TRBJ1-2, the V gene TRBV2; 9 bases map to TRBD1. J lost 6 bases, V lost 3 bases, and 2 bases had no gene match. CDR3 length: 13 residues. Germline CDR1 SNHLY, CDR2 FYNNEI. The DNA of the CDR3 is TGTGCCAGCAGTGACACAGGGGGCGATGGCTACACCTTC. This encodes CASSDTGGDGYTF.

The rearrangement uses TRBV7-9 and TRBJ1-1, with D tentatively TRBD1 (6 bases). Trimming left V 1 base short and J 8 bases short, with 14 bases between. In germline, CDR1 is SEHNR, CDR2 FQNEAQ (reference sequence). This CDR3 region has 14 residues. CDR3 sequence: CASSLEGLDSEAFF. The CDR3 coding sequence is TGTGCCAGCAGCTTAGAGGGGTTGGACAGCGAAGCTTTCTTT.

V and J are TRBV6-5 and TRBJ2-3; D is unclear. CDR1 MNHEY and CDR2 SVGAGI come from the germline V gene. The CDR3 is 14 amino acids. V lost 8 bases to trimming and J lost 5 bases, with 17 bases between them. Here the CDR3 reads CASLLGITRDTQYF. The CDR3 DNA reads TGTGCCAGCTTGCTAGGTATCACAAGAGATACGCAGTATTTT.

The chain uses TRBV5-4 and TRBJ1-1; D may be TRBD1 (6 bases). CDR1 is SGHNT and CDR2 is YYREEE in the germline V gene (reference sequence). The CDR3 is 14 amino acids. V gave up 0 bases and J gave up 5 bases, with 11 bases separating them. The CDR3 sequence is CASSLAGVGTEAFF. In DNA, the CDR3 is TGTGCCAGCAGCTTGGCAGGGGTCGGTACTGAAGCTTTCTTT.

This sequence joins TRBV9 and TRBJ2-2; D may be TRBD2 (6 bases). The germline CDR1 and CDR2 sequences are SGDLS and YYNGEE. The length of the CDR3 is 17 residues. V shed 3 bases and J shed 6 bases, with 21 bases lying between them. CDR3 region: CASSGRGTRGDAGELFF. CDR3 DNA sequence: TGTGCCAGCAGCGGCCGGGGGACCCGGGGAGACGCCGGGGAGCTGTTTTTT.

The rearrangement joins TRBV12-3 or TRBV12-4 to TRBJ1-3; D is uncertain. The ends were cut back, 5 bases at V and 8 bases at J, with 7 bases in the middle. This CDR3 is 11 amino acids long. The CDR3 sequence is CASSLSDTIYF. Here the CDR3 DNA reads TGTGCCAGCAGTCTGTCAGACACCATATATTTT.

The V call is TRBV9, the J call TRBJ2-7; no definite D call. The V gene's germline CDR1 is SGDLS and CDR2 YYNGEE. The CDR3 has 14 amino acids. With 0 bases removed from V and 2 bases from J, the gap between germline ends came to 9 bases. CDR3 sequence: CASSVAAATYEQYF. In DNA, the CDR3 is TGTGCCAGCAGCGTAGCAGCAGCTACCTACGAGCAGTACTTC. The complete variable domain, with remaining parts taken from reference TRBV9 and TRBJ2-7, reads DSGVTQTPKHLITATGQRVTLRCSPRSGDLSVYWYQQSLDQGLQFLIQYYNGEERAKGNILERFSAQQFPDLHSELNLSSLELGDSALYFCASSVAAATYEQYFGPGTRLTVT.